These 21 T cell receptor beta chains were all obtained from the same sample, sequenced in a study of TIL therapy for anti-PD-1-resistant metastatic lung cancer. The time point: pre-treatment sample, taken before nivolumab and TIL therapy. The tumor samples were excised metastases, mostly pleural nodules or supraclavicular lymph nodes. The libraries were made with immunoSEQ v3. Generated by immunoSEQ multiplex PCR, the TCRdb table keeps only in-frame clones and is missing some. The sample has approximately 12,000 clones; approximately 52% are singletons. The source material was tumor tissue, sampled at baseline. The receptor source for this set is a person aged 25 to 80 with non-small cell lung cancer.

The V gene is TRBV28, the J gene TRBJ1-2; D gene ambiguous. This CDR3 contains 13 residues. The germline V gene encodes CDR1 MDHEN and CDR2 SYDVKM. Trimming pared 8 bases from V and 5 bases from J, leaving 15 bases between. Here the CDR3 reads CASLSEAEYGYTF. The CDR3 nucleotides are TGTGCCAGCCTCTCGGAGGCCGAGTATGGCTACACCTTC.

The V gene is TRBV19, the J gene TRBJ2-3; TRBD2 aligns across 10 bases. V shed 1 base, J shed 0 bases, and the junction held 4 bases outside the gene matches. This CDR3 contains 17 residues. CDR1 LNHDA and CDR2 SQIVND come from the germline V gene (reference sequence). The CDR3 is CASSIAASGGSTDTQYF. The CDR3 coding sequence is TGTGCCAGTAGTATAGCGGCTAGCGGGGGTAGCACAGATACGCAGTATTTT.

This sequence joins TRBV27 and TRBJ1-5, with D tentatively TRBD1 (5 bases). Looked up from germline, CDR1 is MNHEY and CDR2 is SMNVEV (reference sequence). CDR3 length equals 13 residues. V was cut by 8 bases and J by 7 bases, with 15 bases left in between. CDR3 nucleotides: TGTGCCAGCGCGAACAAAAGGGGACAGCCCCAGCATTTT. Its protein product is CASANKRGQPQHF.

The sample holds a few counts of this clone. The chain links TRBV6-5 to TRBJ1-5; weak D call: TRBD1 (5 bases). V was shortened by 11 bases and J by 7 bases, with 24 bases between the two germline ends. This CDR3 is built from 15 residues. The V gene's germline CDR1 is MNHEY and CDR2 SVGAGI. In nucleotides, the CDR3 is TGTGCCGTCTCGCCTGGCGGGGGAGGAAGGCAGCCCCAGCATTTT. This encodes CAVSPGGGGRQPQHF.

V usage is TRBV12-3 or TRBV12-4 and J usage is TRBJ2-1; D is perhaps TRBD2 (6 bases). The CDR3 runs to 13 residues. V was cut by 8 bases and J by 4 bases, with 12 bases left in between. For the CDR3, the DNA is TGTGCCAGCGCAACTAGCTCTTACAATGAGCAGTTCTTC. Translation gives CASATSSYNEQFF.

The rearrangement links TRBV5-6 to TRBJ1-1, with 8 bases that match TRBD1. J lost 0 bases, V lost 5 bases, and 9 bases had no gene match. Germline loops: CDR1 SGHDT, CDR2 YYEEEE. The length of the CDR3 is 16 residues. The CDR3 is CASRWTGRRMNTEAFF. The CDR3 nucleotides are TGTGCCAGCAGGTGGACAGGGAGGCGTATGAACACTGAAGCTTTCTTT.

The rearrangement joins TRBV7-3 to TRBJ2-1, with TRBD1 matching 7 bases. Unmatched junction bases numbered 7, after V lost 5 bases and J lost 6 bases. The CDR3 is 14 residues long. From germline, CDR1 is SGHTA and CDR2 FQGTGA. The CDR3, as DNA: TGTGCCAGCAGCGGGATGACAGGGTTCAATGAGCAGTTCTTC. Translating gives CASSGMTGFNEQFF. Full variable domain (remainder filled in from reference TRBV7-3 and TRBJ2-1): GAGVSQTPSNKVTEKGKYVELRCDPISGHTALYWYRQSLGQGPEFLIYFQGTGAADDSGLPNDRFFAVRPEGSVSTLKIQRTERGDSAVYLCASSGMTGFNEQFFGPGTRLTVL.

The V gene is TRBV5-4, the J gene TRBJ2-7; no clear D gene. CDR1 SGHNT and CDR2 YYREEE come from the germline V gene (reference sequence). The germline V and J ends were trimmed by 2 bases and 0 bases, with 12 bases remaining between them. The CDR3 consists of 15 residues. CDR3 residues: CASSFDSTSSYEQYF. As DNA, the CDR3 is TGTGCCAGCAGCTTCGATTCGACCAGCTCCTACGAGCAGTACTTC. The entire variable domain, with the rest obtained from reference TRBV5-4 and TRBJ2-7, is as follows: ETGVTQSPTHLIKTRGQQVTLRCSSQSGHNTVSWYQQALGQGPQFIFQYYREEENGRGNFPPRFSGLQFPNYSSELNVNALELDDSALYLCASSFDSTSSYEQYFGPGTRLTVT.

The genes are TRBV5-4 and TRBJ1-2; no clear D. The CDR3 loop spans 15 amino acids. Germline assignment: CDR1 SGHNT and CDR2 YYREEE (reference sequence). V was shortened by 0 bases and J by 0 bases, with 9 bases between the two germline ends. CDR3 bases: TGTGCCAGCAGCTTGGTCCCTTCACCTAACTATGGCTACACCTTC. This sequence encodes CASSLVPSPNYGYTF.

The chain couples TRBV29-1 to TRBJ1-1; 8 bases line up with TRBD1. The CDR3 sequence is 12 residues long. J was trimmed by 6 bases and V by 3 bases; bases with no gene match: 3. CDR1 is SQVTM, CDR2 ANQGSEA, per germline. The CDR3 reads CSVEKQGAEAFF. Written as DNA, the CDR3 is TGCAGCGTTGAGAAACAGGGGGCTGAAGCTTTCTTT. The whole variable domain, remainder taken from reference TRBV29-1 and TRBJ1-1, is SAVISQKPSRDICQRGTSLTIQCQVDSQVTMMFWYRQQPGQSLTLIATANQGSEATYESGFVIDKFPISRPNLTFSTLTVSNMSPEDSSIYLCSVEKQGAEAFFGQGTRLTVV.

In the case of this clone: At the DNA level, this CDR3 is encoded by other sequences in the same sample as well. The CDR3 nucleotides read TGTGCCAGCAGTTTGGGGGGAAGGAGCAATCAGCCCCAGCATTTT. Its protein is CASSLGGRSNQPQHF. The chain is built from TRBV28 and TRBJ1-5; tentatively, D is TRBD1 (5 bases). The CDR3 has 15 residues. Per germline, CDR1 MDHEN and CDR2 SYDVKM. Trimming cost V 3 bases and J 1 base, with 10 bases left between them.

This sequence joins TRBV6-5 and TRBJ2-3; D is undetermined. CDR3 size: 16 residues. The ends were cut back, 0 bases at V and 0 bases at J, with 10 bases in the middle. The germline CDR1 and CDR2 sequences are MNHEY and SVGAGI. The CDR3 loop reads CASSYSITTSTDTQYF. The DNA of the CDR3 is TGTGCCAGCAGTTACTCGATAACTACTAGCACAGATACGCAGTATTTT.

The chain carries TRBV27 and TRBJ1-4; possible D gene TRBD1, 5 bases. The CDR3 runs 15 residues. V lost 6 bases and J lost 5, with 16 bases in between. Germline-derived CDR1 and CDR2 are MNHEY and SMNVEV (reference sequence). The chain's CDR3 is CASRILGGPNEKLFF. CDR3 sequence (DNA): TGTGCCAGCAGAATTCTTGGGGGTCCCAATGAAAAACTGTTTTTT.

The CDR3 DNA follows: TGCGCCAGCAGCCAAGCGAGAGGGGGAAACACTGAAGCTTTCTTT. Amino acids: CASSQARGGNTEAFF. The V call is TRBV4-1, the J call TRBJ1-1; perhaps TRBD1 as D (6 bases). The V gene lost 1 base and the J gene lost 2 bases, with 11 bases spanning the gap. The germline V gene encodes CDR1 MGHRA and CDR2 YSYEKL. The CDR3 runs to 15 residues.

V and J are TRBV5-4 and TRBJ1-2; possibly TRBD1 for D (6 bases). The CDR3 has 14 residues. CDR1 is SGHNT and CDR2 is YYREEE in the germline V gene (reference sequence). The V end was cut by 2 bases, the J end by 3 bases, with 11 bases between. DNA for the CDR3: TGTGCCAGCAGCTTCCCGGACAGCTACTATGGCTACACCTTC. It yields the protein CASSFPDSYYGYTF.

This chain connects TRBV3-1 (or the pseudogene TRBV3-2) to TRBJ2-7, with 7 bases aligning to TRBD1. This CDR3 is built from 14 residues. Trimming took 2 bases from V and 7 from J; bases not matched to a gene: 8. Germline V CDR1 and CDR2: LGHDT, YNNKEL (reference sequence). The CDR3 loop reads CASSQPGQFREQYF. The DNA of the CDR3 is TGTGCCAGCAGCCAACCGGGACAGTTTAGAGAGCAGTACTTC.

The chain couples TRBV24-1 to TRBJ2-1; 8 bases fit TRBD2. There are 14 residues in the CDR3. V was clipped by 7 bases and J by 1 base; unmatched bases: 2. CDR1 and CDR2 (germline): KGHDR, SFDVKD. CDR3 sequence: CATSGGGSYNEQFF. The CDR3 nucleotides are TGTGCCACCAGCGGGGGGGGATCCTACAATGAGCAGTTCTTC.

This clone was picked up a small number of times. This sequence joins TRBV21-1 and TRBJ1-2. TRBV21-1 is noted as a pseudogene. The CDR3 has 11 residues. As DNA, the CDR3 is TGTGCCAGCAGCAGAAGAGAGGGCTACACCTTC. Protein sequence: CASSRREGYTF.

There are a few counts of this clone. This sequence joins TRBV2 and TRBJ1-1, with TRBD1 matching 10 bases. Germline V gene sequence: CDR1 SNHLY, CDR2 FYNNEI. V trimming: 11 bases; J trimming: 5 bases; junction bases outside the gene matches: 11. The CDR3 runs to 14 residues. In DNA, the CDR3 is TGTGCCGGCGGGACAGGGGTATGGGGAACTGAAGCTTTCTTT. Translated, it gives CAGGTGVWGTEAFF.

The gene calls are TRBV14 and TRBJ2-1; D is ambiguous. CDR1 is SGHDN, CDR2 FVKESK, per germline. The CDR3 is made up of 11 amino acids. V lost 5 bases and J lost 8, with 7 bases in between. CDR3 region: CASSSVHEQFF. Written as DNA, the CDR3 is TGTGCCAGCAGCTCAGTCCATGAGCAGTTCTTC.

This clone is medium-sized. This rearrangement joins TRBV18 to TRBJ1-2; no clear D. CDR3 length: 14 amino acids. Germline assignment: CDR1 KGHSH and CDR2 LQKENI. V lost 3 bases, J lost 6 bases, and 14 bases lay in between. CDR3 amino acids: CASSPSGVEDGYTF. The DNA of the CDR3 is TGTGCCAGCTCACCGAGCGGGGTTGAGGATGGCTACACCTTC.